This is a list of T cell receptor beta chains from one sample in a study of monozygotic twins with inflammatory bowel disease. TCRdb reprocessed the 5' RACE reads and reports one entry per CDR3 protein, with no DNA. The sample's table shows 200,000 to 250,000 distinct CDR3 sequences. Sequenced: blood. Receptors were obtained from a human donor with ulcerative colitis or Crohn's disease, or a healthy co-twin of an affected twin (not recorded which). CDR3s include the opening cysteine and the closing phenylalanine or tryptophan.

J | V | CDR3
TRBJ2-2 | TRBV10-3 | CAAGDATGELFF
TRBJ2-3 | TRBV18 | CASSPYGTADGDTQYF
TRBJ1-2 | TRBV5-1 | CASNEGGQRDGYTF
TRBJ1-5 | TRBV6-1 | CASSDPHRGNQPQHF
TRBJ1-1 | TRBV20-1 | CSARGQGKEVGGEAFF
TRBJ2-7 | TRBV7-2 | CASSLVQGVYEQYF
TRBJ1-3 | TRBV14 | CASSRGTAGTGNTIYF
TRBJ2-7 | TRBV12-3/TRBV12-4 | CASSIGGSYEQYF
TRBJ1-1 | TRBV5-1 | CASSLAGGVNTEAFF
TRBJ1-1 | TRBV3-1 | CASSQSTGMNTEAFF
TRBJ1-1 | TRBV24-1 | CATSFSRGNTEAFF
TRBJ2-1 | TRBV6-2/TRBV6-3 | CASTLRWLATNEQFF
TRBJ1-2 | TRBV5-6 | CASSFLDSNYGYTF
TRBJ2-7 | TRBV20-1 | CSASRGDYEQYF
TRBJ2-7 | TRBV20-1 | CSARGTSGRGEQYF